This T cell receptor beta chain was profiled in a study of blood T cells in healthy people across ages. Primed by a sample-barcoded 5' primer and a J-beta primer mix, a second PCR proceeded for roughly 7 to 11 cycles. One entry per CDR3 protein, called by TCRdb with MiXCR from the 5' RACE reads. The sample includes roughly 800,000 distinct CDR3 sequences, 20% to 30% seen only once; the top ten take about 3%. V was clipped by 2 bases and J by 3 bases, with 11 bases between them. Germline-derived CDR1 and CDR2 are LGHDT and YNNKEL (reference sequence). This CDR3 is built from 14 residues. The table lists this clonotype with a few counts. They isolated at least 6 million PBMCs from each sample. The same data also contributed to another study, on T cells of mothers and their children. From that paper: Each mother yielded more than 9 million TCR beta CDR3 reads. Each child yielded about 3 million reads.

The rearrangement links TRBV3-1 to TRBJ2-7; D may be TRBD2 (6 bases). Sequences were obtained from blood. The receptor was derived from a boy between 10 and 17 years old in good health. The CDR3 spells CASSQKYGSYEQYF. For the CDR3, the DNA is TGTGCCAGCAGCCAAAAGTACGGGAGCTACGAGCAGTACTTC.